Detailed here is one T cell receptor (beta chain). Its antigen remains unidentified. The PCR was carried out with 60 Vbeta primers and 13 Jbeta primers. The protocol was immunoSEQ multiplex PCR, while the TCRdb copy is restricted to in-frame clones and leaves out a portion. The profile shows 250,000 to 350,000 clones, 80% to 90% of them singletons. This sample is drawn from a study of cytomegalovirus exposure and HLA in healthy donors. Whole-study findings and limits: Reports indicated that the classifier achieved high specificity and sensitivity in diagnosing cytomegalovirus status. Fewer N-insertions (relative to the approximately 700-donor mean) were reportedly seen in an Asian-associated ancestry cluster in a later analysis.

The CDR3 extends over 12 amino acids. Per the germline V gene, CDR1 is LNHDA and CDR2 is SQIVND (reference sequence). The germline V and J ends were trimmed by 4 bases and 3 bases, with 7 bases remaining between them. The sequence derives from a man in his forties in good health and CMV-seropositive. Specimen: PBMCs. V is TRBV19 and J is TRBJ2-7; the D gene is possibly TRBD2 (6 bases). Here the CDR3 DNA reads TGTGCCAGTAGTACGGGACTCTACGAGCAGTACTTC. It specifies CASSTGLYEQYF.